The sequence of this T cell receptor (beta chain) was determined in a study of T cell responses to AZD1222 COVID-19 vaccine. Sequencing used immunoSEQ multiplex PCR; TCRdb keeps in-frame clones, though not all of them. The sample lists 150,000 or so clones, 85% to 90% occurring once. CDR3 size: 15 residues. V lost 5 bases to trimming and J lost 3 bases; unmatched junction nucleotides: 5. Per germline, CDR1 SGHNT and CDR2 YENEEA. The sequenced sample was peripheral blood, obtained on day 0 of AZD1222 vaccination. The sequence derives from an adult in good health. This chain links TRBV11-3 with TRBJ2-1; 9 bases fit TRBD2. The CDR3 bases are TGTGCCAGCAGCGCCAAACTAGCGGGCTACAATGAGCAGTTCTTC. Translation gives CASSAKLAGYNEQFF.